Listed below are T cell receptor beta chains from one sample, sequenced in a study of vaccination and CD4 T cells after COVID-19. Antigens for these TCRs are unknown. TCRdb recomputed calls from the PCR reads with MiXCR, one row per CDR3 protein. The repertoire consists of tens of thousands of distinct CDR3 sequences, with 28% occurring once and the leading ten covering around 7.5%. Sequencing used CD4+ T cells from blood, cultured in vitro, obtained about 7 months after SARS-CoV-2 vaccination. Receptor source: a human donor who had recovered from COVID-19. The CDR3 runs from the conserved cysteine through the conserved F or W. The size of a clone is reported for some rows only, either as once, few or many, or as a class for expanded clones.

>TRBJ2-5|TRBV5-6|-
CASSLYGRVPSTQYF
>TRBJ2-1|TRBV28|-
CASSIAGGPYNEQFF
>TRBJ2-3|TRBV2|once
CASILDTQYF
>TRBJ2-5|TRBV6-5|-
CASSYRLAGGGETQYF
>TRBJ1-5|TRBV28|-
CASTLDRYQPQHF
>TRBJ1-2|TRBV24-1|-
CATSDSLDREYGYTF
>TRBJ2-5|TRBV6-1|medium-sized
CASSKFAGFETQYF
>TRBJ2-3|TRBV7-9|-
CASSARTSGTTDTQYF
>TRBJ2-3|TRBV7-8|medium-sized
CASSDQGLDTQYF
>TRBJ2-5|TRBV28|few
CASSLAGQGGLETQYF
>TRBJ2-5|TRBV20-1|medium-sized
CSVPKPRGETQYF
>TRBJ2-7|TRBV21-1|few
CASISKQTYEQYF
>TRBJ2-1|TRBV28|-
CASSPQTSGSEEQFF
>TRBJ1-2|TRBV30|-
CAWSVGTGLGYTF
>TRBJ2-5|TRBV7-3|-
CASSRTSGQETQYF
>TRBJ1-2|TRBV5-8|-
CASSLMGLYGYTF
>TRBJ2-5|TRBV20-1|many
CSASASGQLSQYF
>TRBJ2-1|TRBV7-3|-
CASSESGGHFSNEQFF
>TRBJ1-5|TRBV28|few
CASSRQGTGQPQHF
>TRBJ2-5|TRBV10-3|-
CAIMDSDGETQYF
>TRBJ2-5|TRBV5-4|-
CASSGAGREETQYF
>TRBJ2-2|TRBV19|-
CASTAYGELFF
>TRBJ2-7|TRBV5-4|-
CASSLDRVSSYEQYF
>TRBJ1-5|TRBV2|medium-sized
CASSEDRNQPQHF
>TRBJ2-7|TRBV20-1|few
CSASRQAYLFYEQYF
>TRBJ2-1|TRBV7-3|-
CASSLVGGDSYNEQFF
>TRBJ2-1|TRBV29-1|once
CSSGGTGGHNEQFF
>TRBJ2-3|TRBV6-1|-
CASVRAFDRDTQYF
>TRBJ2-7|TRBV7-2|-
CASSRTGGSYEQYF
>TRBJ1-5|TRBV20-1|many
CSASGTESNQPQHF
>TRBJ2-5|TRBV10-3|few
CAIADRAKETQYF
>TRBJ2-7|TRBV21-1|few
CASSKGGTGGHEQYF
>TRBJ1-6|TRBV15|-
CATSRDRGRGNSPLHF
>TRBJ2-7|TRBV28|large
CASSLNQLYEQYF
>TRBJ1-2|TRBV28|-
CASSIGTDYGYTF